Listed below are T cell receptor beta chains from one sample, sequenced in a study of blood T cells in healthy people across ages. MiXCR was run by TCRdb on the 5' RACE reads, yielding one entry per CDR3 protein. The sample comprises some 730,000 distinct CDR3 sequences, about 20% of which are singletons, and less than 25% rests with the top ten. Sequenced input: blood. Receptors were obtained from a man aged 65 to 79 in good health. Each CDR3 is given with its conserved first and last residue. The D gene is left open where the match is weak. Clone sizes are given selectively: once, few, many, or a class where the clone is expanded.

cdr3_nt | cdr3_aa | j_call | clone_size | d_call | v_call
TGTGCCAGCAGCTTATACGGGGGGGAGGCAGATACGCAGTATTTT | CASSLYGGEADTQYF | TRBJ2-3 | . | TRBD2 | TRBV7-3
TGTGCCAGCAGCCACGGGGAGCGGGAGGTCGACGAGCAGTACTTC | CASSHGEREVDEQYF | TRBJ2-7 | . | TRBD2 | TRBV2
TGTGCCAGCAGGGCGAATACAGGGGGAGCGACTGAAGCTTTCTTT | CASRANTGGATEAFF | TRBJ1-1 | few | TRBD1 | TRBV7-6
TGTGCCATCAGTGATCGAGCGGAGAACACAGATACGCAGTATTTT | CAISDRAENTDTQYF | TRBJ2-3 | . | . | TRBV10-3
TGCAGTATTGGCCAGCAAGAGACCCAGTACTTC | CSIGQQETQYF | TRBJ2-5 | few | . | TRBV20-1
TGCGCCAGCAGCTCAGGAAAGAATGGCTACACCTTC | CASSSGKNGYTF | TRBJ1-2 | few | . | TRBV5-1
TGTGCCAGCAGCCCCCCCGGGGGGAACTATGGCTACACCTTC | CASSPPGGNYGYTF | TRBJ1-2 | few | . | TRBV5-5
TGTGCCAGCAGTTACAATGAGGGGCTGAACGAGCAGTACTTC | CASSYNEGLNEQYF | TRBJ2-7 | few | . | TRBV6-5
TGCAGTGCTAGAGAAGGGACGAAGGATGGCTACACCTTC | CSAREGTKDGYTF | TRBJ1-2 | few | . | TRBV20-1
TGTGCCAGCGTGGGACTAGCTACAGATACGCAGTATTTT | CASVGLATDTQYF | TRBJ2-3 | . | TRBD2 | TRBV2
TGCAGTGCTAGGATAGTCGGGGGCTACCAAGAGACCCAGTACTTC | CSARIVGGYQETQYF | TRBJ2-5 | . | . | TRBV20-1
TGCAGTGCTAGGGGGGACAGGGCAGATACGCAGTATTTT | CSARGDRADTQYF | TRBJ2-3 | . | TRBD1 | TRBV20-1
TGTGCCAGCAGCCGGGACGGAACATTACCATCAACCCATGGCTACACCTTC | CASSRDGTLPSTHGYTF | TRBJ1-2 | few | . | TRBV12-3/TRBV12-4
TGCAGTGCTAGAGATTTGACAGGGTCCCCGGGTCGAGAAGCTTTCTTT | CSARDLTGSPGREAFF | TRBJ1-1 | . | TRBD1 | TRBV20-1
TGTGCCAGTTGGAGTCGGGTGACACGTGAAAACACCATATATTTT | CASWSRVTRENTIYF | TRBJ1-3 | many | . | TRBV28
TGTGCCAGCTCACCATTTAGACCCGGACAGGGGACCCACACAGATACGCAGTATTTT | CASSPFRPGQGTHTDTQYF | TRBJ2-3 | many | TRBD1 | TRBV18
TGTGCCAGCAGCCAGTGGGACTTAAATTCACCCCTCCACTTT | CASSQWDLNSPLHF | TRBJ1-6 | few | . | TRBV14
TGTGCCAGCAGGTTTTCGTATTTAGGGGGCTCGGAATACTATGGCTACACCTTC | CASRFSYLGGSEYYGYTF | TRBJ1-2 | few | TRBD1 | TRBV2
TGTGCCAGTAGTGAGGGCGTCGGCACAGATACGCAGTATTTT | CASSEGVGTDTQYF | TRBJ2-3 | . | . | TRBV19
TGCGCCAGCAGCAACGGGAAGTCCCTTCAAAACACCGGGGAGCTGTTTTTT | CASSNGKSLQNTGELFF | TRBJ2-2 | . | . | TRBV5-1
TGCGCCAGCAGCTTGGCGGGAGCAGACTATGGCTACACCTTC | CASSLAGADYGYTF | TRBJ1-2 | few | . | TRBV5-1
TGTGCCAGCAGCGCCGGTAGCACAGATACGCAGTATTTT | CASSAGSTDTQYF | TRBJ2-3 | . | . | TRBV7-2
TGTGCCAGCAGCCATAGTCACCTACGTAACGAGCAGTACTTC | CASSHSHLRNEQYF | TRBJ2-7 | . | . | TRBV3-1
TGCAGTGCTAGAGGTGTCCTAGCGGGTGCCTACAATGAGCAGTTCTTC | CSARGVLAGAYNEQFF | TRBJ2-1 | . | TRBD2 | TRBV20-1
TGCGCCAGCAGCTCCCACTCGGCCGCCACAGATACGCAGTATTTT | CASSSHSAATDTQYF | TRBJ2-3 | few | . | TRBV5-1
TGTGCCAGCAGCCGGGAGCGGGCGAGCTCCTACAATGAGCAGTTCTTC | CASSRERASSYNEQFF | TRBJ2-1 | few | . | TRBV3-1
TGCAGTGCTAGAGTACACGTTCCTAATGAAAAACTGTTTTTT | CSARVHVPNEKLFF | TRBJ1-4 | few | . | TRBV20-1
TGTGCCAGCAGCTTAACGGAGACCCAGTGCTTT | CASSLTETQCF | TRBJ2-1 | few | . | TRBV7-9
TGTGCCAGCAGCGATGGACTAGCGGACTACACAGATACGCAGTATTTT | CASSDGLADYTDTQYF | TRBJ2-3 | few | TRBD2 | TRBV7-2
TGTGCCAGCAGCGACGGCCGGGGGCAAAATAGAGAGACCCAGTACTTC | CASSDGRGQNRETQYF | TRBJ2-5 | many | . | TRBV9
TGTGCCAGCAGCCAAGTAGGACAGAGCTCCTACGAGCAGTACTTC | CASSQVGQSSYEQYF | TRBJ2-7 | . | . | TRBV4-2
TGTGCCAGCAGTTTCGGGGACAGGGGCGAAAAACTGTTTTTT | CASSFGDRGEKLFF | TRBJ1-4 | many | TRBD1 | TRBV12-3/TRBV12-4
TGCAGCGTTGGAGAGGGACCTGGGGCCAACGTCCTGACTTTC | CSVGEGPGANVLTF | TRBJ2-6 | . | . | TRBV29-1
TGTGCCAGCAGTACGACTGAAGTGCGATCCGGGAGGCAGTCCACAGATACGCAGTATTTT | CASSTTEVRSGRQSTDTQYF | TRBJ2-3 | . | TRBD2 | TRBV7-3
TGCGCCAGCAGCCACCCCGTTGGGGCACAAGAGACCCAGTACTTC | CASSHPVGAQETQYF | TRBJ2-5 | . | . | TRBV4-1
TGTGCCAGCAGCAAGTTTATAAGCGGGAGTAAAAATGAGCAGTTCTTC | CASSKFISGSKNEQFF | TRBJ2-1 | few | TRBD2 | TRBV7-7
TGCAGCGTTGCCCAGACACGGGACGTTAACTATGGCTACACCTTC | CSVAQTRDVNYGYTF | TRBJ1-2 | . | . | TRBV29-1
TGTGCCAGCGGCCTAGTGGAAGAGACCCAGTACTTC | CASGLVEETQYF | TRBJ2-5 | . | . | TRBV7-8
TGTGCCATCTCCGGACAGCCTTATGGCTACACCTTC | CAISGQPYGYTF | TRBJ1-2 | few | . | TRBV10-3
TGTGCCAGTAGCATAGACAGGGGGCACACCGGGGAGCTGTTTTTT | CASSIDRGHTGELFF | TRBJ2-2 | . | TRBD1 | TRBV19
TGTGCCACCTCCCGGGTGGAGCGGACAGTTGATACGCAGTATTTT | CATSRVERTVDTQYF | TRBJ2-3 | . | . | TRBV13
TGTGCCACCAGTGGGGTACCGGGACAGGACAACACCGGGGAGCTGTTTTTT | CATSGVPGQDNTGELFF | TRBJ2-2 | few | TRBD1 | TRBV24-1
TGTGCCACCAGCAGTGGACGACGCTCCTACGTGCAGTACTTC | CATSSGRRSYVQYF | TRBJ2-7 | few | . | TRBV15
TGTGCCAGCGGCAAGACAGCCTACGAGCAGTACTTC | CASGKTAYEQYF | TRBJ2-7 | few | . | TRBV6-6
TGTGCCTGGAGTGTCTCCGCCGGTTATGGCTACACCTTC | CAWSVSAGYGYTF | TRBJ1-2 | . | . | TRBV30
TGTGCCAGCAGCTCGGACAGGGGTGTGGGCCACACCTTC | CASSSDRGVGHTF | TRBJ1-2 | . | TRBD1 | TRBV6-1
TGCAGTGCTAGAGACCCCAGGGGTAGTGAAAAACTGTTTTTT | CSARDPRGSEKLFF | TRBJ1-4 | few | . | TRBV20-1
TGTGCCAGCAGTTTTCGACCTATCACAACTAGCGGAGGAACCTACGAGCAGTACTTC | CASSFRPITTSGGTYEQYF | TRBJ2-7 | many | TRBD2 | TRBV12-3/TRBV12-4
TGTGCCAGCAGCCAGGCAGGGCCCAACAATGAGCAGTTCTTC | CASSQAGPNNEQFF | TRBJ2-1 | few | . | TRBV14
TGTGCCAGCAGCTTCAATATTGGGGCTAGCGGAGACACAGGTACGCAGTATTTT | CASSFNIGASGDTGTQYF | TRBJ2-3 | . | TRBD2 | TRBV7-6
TGTGCCAGCAGGTCTCTGGGGGGCGCGACTAATGAAAAACTGTTTTTT | CASRSLGGATNEKLFF | TRBJ1-4 | . | . | TRBV28
TGTGCCAGTGGGACAGGGGGCGCGAGCTACCATGAGCAGTTCTTC | CASGTGGASYHEQFF | TRBJ2-1 | few | TRBD1 | TRBV3-1